This entry lists 14 T cell receptor beta chains sequenced from one sample in a study of T cells in Graves' hyperthyroidism and ophthalmopathy. What was amplified from RNA transcripts were TCR beta CDR3 regions. Primed by the HTBI set, a first-round RT-PCR was run on the TCR CDR3. Using its own MiXCR run on the multiplex PCR reads, TCRdb lists one record per CDR3 protein. The data hold fewer than 600,000 distinct CDR3 sequences, with approximately 14% observed a single time. The sequencing sample was made of blood. These receptors were taken from a woman between 18 and 30 years old with Graves' hyperthyroidism.

This chain joins TRBV9 and TRBJ2-5; a possible D gene is TRBD2 (6 bases). The length of the CDR3 is 13 residues. Germline values: CDR1 SGDLS, CDR2 YYNGEE. V was pared by 6 bases and J by 1 base, with 10 bases between. In nucleotides, the CDR3 is TGTGCCAGCACCTCTAGCGCCCAAGAGACCCAGTACTTC. Translating it yields CASTSSAQETQYF.

The rearrangement uses TRBV6-1 and TRBJ1-5; D possibly corresponds to TRBD1 (6 bases). Trimming removed 9 bases at V and 9 bases at J, with 24 bases between. The CDR3 contains 15 residues. Germline V gene lookup returns CDR1 MNHNS and CDR2 SASEGT. CDR3 nucleotides: TGTGCCAGTGCCTGGGATACAGGGACGATGTGGCCCCAGCATTTT. It encodes CASAWDTGTMWPQHF.

This clonotype was seen ten or more times. The rearrangement uses TRBV12-3 or TRBV12-4 and TRBJ2-7; 7 bases align to TRBD1. The CDR3 totals 16 residues. Losses at the gene ends were 0 bases for V and 6 bases for J; bases not matched to a gene: 11. CDR3 region: CASSLALGTALGEQYV. The CDR3 region has the DNA TGTGCCAGCAGTTTAGCGCTCGGGACAGCCCTAGGCGAGCAGTACGTC.

This clonotype was observed many times. V is TRBV27 and J is TRBJ2-2, with a tentative D call TRBD1 (6 bases). V lost 2 bases to trimming and J lost 6 bases, with 13 bases between them. Germline CDR1 reads MNHEY; CDR2 reads SMNVEV (reference sequence). This CDR3 is 15 amino acids long. DNA of the CDR3: TGTGCCAGCAGTTTAGAAGGGGCAGGGGCCGGGGAGCTGTTTTTT. Its protein product is CASSLEGAGAGELFF.

At least ten counts were recorded for this clonotype. V and J are TRBV30 and TRBJ2-7; D remains unclear. Looked up from germline, CDR1 is GTSNPN and CDR2 is SVGIG (reference sequence). CDR3 size: 18 residues. V was cut by 1 base and J by 4 bases, with 26 bases left in between. The CDR3 loop is CAWSARFDPGLPPYEQYF. For the CDR3, the DNA is TGTGCCTGGAGTGCACGATTCGACCCGGGCCTTCCTCCTTACGAGCAGTACTTC.

This chain links TRBV24-1 with TRBJ2-5; 9 bases map to TRBD1. Germline V gives CDR1 KGHDR, CDR2 SFDVKD. This CDR3 has 16 amino acids. V lost 7 bases, J lost 1 base, and 9 bases stayed unmatched. DNA of the CDR3: TGTGCCACCAGCTCGCTCGGGACAGGGCGCCAAGAGACCCAGTACTTC. Encoded protein: CATSSLGTGRQETQYF.

This clonotype came up many times. V gene TRBV12-3 or TRBV12-4 combines with J gene TRBJ2-5, with D possibly matching TRBD2 (6 bases). The germline V and J ends were trimmed by 3 bases and 5 bases, with 19 bases remaining between them. This CDR3 spans 16 amino acids. The CDR3 is CASSFGTGAKGETQYF. The CDR3 bases are TGTGCCAGCAGTTTCGGGACTGGGGCAAAAGGGGAGACCCAGTACTTC.

This clonotype occurred a few times. J is TRBJ2-1 and V is TRBV7-2, with D perhaps TRBD1 (6 bases). Germline CDR1 reads SGHTA; CDR2 reads FQGNSA. The CDR3 runs 13 residues. Trimming removed 4 bases at V and 10 bases at J, with 14 bases between. The CDR3 protein is CASSSTVQGEQFF. CDR3 coding DNA: TGTGCCAGCAGCTCGACTGTCCAGGGGGAGCAGTTCTTC.

This clonotype was counted between two and nine times. This chain joins TRBV11-3 and TRBJ2-3, with 9 bases identical to TRBD1. CDR1 is SGHNT and CDR2 is YENEEA in the germline V gene. The V gene end was trimmed by 5 bases and the J gene end by 4 bases; junction bases not matched to a gene: 10. The CDR3 loop spans 16 amino acids. The CDR3 DNA sequence: TGTGCCAGCAGCCCCGGGACAGGGTGGGGCCCAGATACGCAGTATTTT. This sequence encodes CASSPGTGWGPDTQYF.

V and J are TRBV11-3 and TRBJ2-2; 7 nucleotides match TRBD2. The CDR3 sequence is 15 residues long. Germline V gives CDR1 SGHNT, CDR2 YENEEA. Losses at the gene ends were 3 bases for V and 2 bases for J; bases not matched to a gene: 3. Here the CDR3 DNA reads TGTGCCAGCAGCTTCTGGGGGGGAAACACCGGGGAGCTGTTTTTT. Its protein product is CASSFWGGNTGELFF.

The V and J genes are TRBV27 and TRBJ2-7, with D perhaps TRBD1 (6 bases). Germline CDR1 is MNHEY and CDR2 is SMNVEV (reference sequence). V dropped 5 bases and J dropped 2 bases, with 10 bases sitting between them. The length of the CDR3 is 13 residues. The CDR3 loop reads CASSPGQTYEQYV. CDR3 nucleotides: TGTGCCAGCAGTCCGGGACAAACCTACGAGCAGTACGTC.

This clonotype was detected ten times or more. The CDR3 sequence is CASSPGTASYGYTF. Written as DNA, the CDR3 is TGTGCCAGCAGCCCCGGGACAGCGAGCTATGGCTACACCTTC. The chain is built from TRBV11-2 and TRBJ1-2; 7 bases align to TRBD1. V lost 5 bases to trimming and J lost 4 bases; unmatched junction nucleotides: 7. CDR1 SGHAT and CDR2 FQNNGV come from the germline V gene. The CDR3 totals 14 residues.

This clonotype was seen ten or more times. The chain has TRBV12-3 or TRBV12-4 and TRBJ1-1; tentatively, D is TRBD1 (6 bases). Between the trimmed V and J ends, which lost 5 bases and 1 base, there was a span of 11 bases. The CDR3 spans 14 residues. This chain's CDR3 is CASSKYRENTEAFF. The CDR3 DNA reads TGTGCCAGCAGTAAATACAGGGAGAACACTGAAGCTTTCTTT.

The table lists this clonotype with many counts. The chain has TRBV11-2 and TRBJ1-6, with a tentative D call TRBD1 (5 bases). Trimming shortened V by 3 bases and J by 4 bases, and 13 bases separated the two germline ends. The CDR3 loop spans 16 amino acids. In germline, CDR1 is SGHAT, CDR2 FQNNGV. CDR3 DNA sequence: TGTGCCAGCAGCTTGGGCGGTGGGGGGTATAATTCACCCCTCCACTTT. Translated: CASSLGGGGYNSPLHF. Combining the CDR3 with reference TRBV11-2 and TRBJ1-6 gives the whole variable domain EAGVAQSPRYKIIEKRQSVAFWCNPISGHATLYWYQQILGQGPKLLIQFQNNGVVDDSQLPKDRFSAERLKGVDSTLKIQPAKLEDSAVYLCASSLGGGGYNSPLHFGNGTRLTVT.